This T cell receptor (beta chain) was sequenced for a study of blood T cell repertoires in COVID-19. The overall study: Nucleic acid was either cDNA or gDNA, and it came from T cells, B-cell-depleted T cells, or PBMCs.

In the study's own analysis: Amplification from reference gene primers served as the basis for estimated nucleated cell counts. Libraries were prepared by immunoSEQ multiplex PCR; TCRdb keeps only in-frame clonotypes and omits some of them. That table gives V, J and clone size, and the DNA gave D and trimming. This sample has about 150,000 clones; about four fifths occur once, and the top ten carry roughly 0.56%. The clonotype was recovered from a man in his fifties or sixties with acute or convalescent COVID-19. Sequencing was done on a sample of peripheral blood.

DNA of the CDR3: TGTGCCAGCAGGAGGGACACAAACACCGGGGAGCTGTTTTTT. This encodes CASRRDTNTGELFF. V is TRBV9 and J is TRBJ2-2, with D possibly TRBD1 on 6 matching bases. This CDR3 region has 14 residues. Trimming stripped 5 bases from V and 2 bases from J, with 10 bases between. Germline CDR1 and CDR2: SGDLS and YYNGEE.